This T cell receptor beta chain originates from a study of patients and donors after allogeneic stem cell transplantation. TCRdb passed the RT-PCR reads through MiXCR, listing each CDR3 protein once. The table lists about 40,000 distinct CDR3 sequences, roughly 30% of them singletons. Trimming left V 1 base short and J 0 bases short, with 18 bases between. Germline V lookup: CDR1 SGHDN, CDR2 FVKESK. This CDR3 has 18 residues. The source is a human donor who was either an allogeneic HSCT recipient or a stem cell or donor lymphocyte infusion donor (not recorded which). It is not recorded whose cells these are; they may come from a transplant donor. Input material: blood, either unsorted or a sorted T cell fraction (not recorded which). The J gene is TRBJ1-1, the V gene TRBV14; D is possibly TRBD1 (5 bases). CDR3 amino acids: CASSQVEGPWTMNTEAFF. The CDR3, as DNA: TGTGCCAGCAGCCAAGTAGAGGGCCCTTGGACAATGAACACTGAAGCTTTCTTT. Based on the CDR3 plus reference TRBV14 and TRBJ1-1, the full variable domain is EAGVTQFPSHSVIEKGQTVTLRCDPISGHDNLYWYRRVMGKEIKFLLHFVKESKQDESGMPNNRFLAERTGGTYSTLKVQPAELEDSGVYFCASSQVEGPWTMNTEAFFGQGTRLTVV.